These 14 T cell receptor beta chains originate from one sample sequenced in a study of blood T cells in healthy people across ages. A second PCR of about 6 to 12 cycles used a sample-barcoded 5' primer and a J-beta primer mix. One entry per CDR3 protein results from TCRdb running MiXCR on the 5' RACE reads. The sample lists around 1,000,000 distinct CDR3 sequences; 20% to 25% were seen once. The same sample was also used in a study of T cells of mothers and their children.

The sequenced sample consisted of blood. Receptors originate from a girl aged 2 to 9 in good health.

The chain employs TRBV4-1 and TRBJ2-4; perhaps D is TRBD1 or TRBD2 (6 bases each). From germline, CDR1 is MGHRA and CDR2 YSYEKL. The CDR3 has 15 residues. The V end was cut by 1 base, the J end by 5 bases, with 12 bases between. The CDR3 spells CASSQVGGPENIQYF. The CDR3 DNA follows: TGCGCCAGCAGCCAAGTGGGGGGCCCGGAAAACATTCAGTACTTC.

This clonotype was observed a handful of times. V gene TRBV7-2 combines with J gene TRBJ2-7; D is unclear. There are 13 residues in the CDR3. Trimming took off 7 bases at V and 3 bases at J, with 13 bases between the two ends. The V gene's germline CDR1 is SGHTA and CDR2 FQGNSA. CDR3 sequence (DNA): TGTGCCAGCACCCGATTGGGCTACTACGAGCAGTACTTC. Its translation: CASTRLGYYEQYF.

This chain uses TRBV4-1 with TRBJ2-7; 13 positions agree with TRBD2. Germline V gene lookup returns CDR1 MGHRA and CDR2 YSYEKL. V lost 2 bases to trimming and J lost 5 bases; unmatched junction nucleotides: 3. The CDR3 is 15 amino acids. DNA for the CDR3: TGCGCCAGCAGCCAACCTGGACTAGCGGGAGACGAGCAGTACTTC. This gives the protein CASSQPGLAGDEQYF.

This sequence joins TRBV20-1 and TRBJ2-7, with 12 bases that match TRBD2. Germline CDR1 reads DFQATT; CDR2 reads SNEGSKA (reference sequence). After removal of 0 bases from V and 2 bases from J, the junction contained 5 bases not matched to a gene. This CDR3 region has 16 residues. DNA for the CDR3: TGCAGTGCTAGAGATCTGGCTAGCGGGAGGGCCTACGAGCAGTACTTC. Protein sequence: CSARDLASGRAYEQYF.

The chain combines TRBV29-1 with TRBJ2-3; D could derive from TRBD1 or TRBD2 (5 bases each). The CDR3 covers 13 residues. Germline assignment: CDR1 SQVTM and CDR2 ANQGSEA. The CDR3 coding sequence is TGCAGTTCAAGAGGGGTGATAGCAGATACGCAGTATTTT. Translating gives CSSRGVIADTQYF.

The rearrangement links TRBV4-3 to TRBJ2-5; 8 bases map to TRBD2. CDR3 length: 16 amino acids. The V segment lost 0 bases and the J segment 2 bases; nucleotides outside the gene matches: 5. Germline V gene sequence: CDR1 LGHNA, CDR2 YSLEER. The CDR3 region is CASSQEAKRGQETQYF. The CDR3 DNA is TGCGCCAGCAGCCAAGAGGCGAAGCGGGGGCAAGAGACCCAGTACTTC.

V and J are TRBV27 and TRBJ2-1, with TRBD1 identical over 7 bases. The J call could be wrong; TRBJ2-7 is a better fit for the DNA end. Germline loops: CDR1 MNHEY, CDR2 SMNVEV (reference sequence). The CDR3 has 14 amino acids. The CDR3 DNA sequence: TGTGCCAGCGGGGACAGACTGAACGCCTACGAGCAGTACTTC. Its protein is CASGDRLNAYEQYF.

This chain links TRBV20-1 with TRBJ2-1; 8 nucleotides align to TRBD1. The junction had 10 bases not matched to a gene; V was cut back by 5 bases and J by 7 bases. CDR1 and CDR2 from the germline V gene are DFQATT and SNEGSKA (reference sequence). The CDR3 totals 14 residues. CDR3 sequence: CSAWGITGGNEQFF. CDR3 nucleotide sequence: TGCAGTGCTTGGGGGATCACAGGGGGTAATGAGCAGTTCTTC.

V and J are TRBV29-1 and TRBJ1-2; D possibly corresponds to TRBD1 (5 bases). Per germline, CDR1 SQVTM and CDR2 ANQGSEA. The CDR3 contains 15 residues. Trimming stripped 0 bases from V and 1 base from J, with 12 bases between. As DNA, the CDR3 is TGCAGCGTTGAAGACAGACAGACCTTTAACTATGGCTACACCTTC. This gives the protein CSVEDRQTFNYGYTF.

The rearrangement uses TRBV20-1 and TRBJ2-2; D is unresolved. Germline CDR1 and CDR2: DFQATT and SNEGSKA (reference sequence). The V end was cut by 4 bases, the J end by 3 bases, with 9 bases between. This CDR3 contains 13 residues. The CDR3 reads CSAMNRYTGELFF. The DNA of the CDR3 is TGCAGTGCTATGAATCGGTACACCGGGGAGCTGTTTTTT.

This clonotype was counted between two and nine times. In DNA form, the CDR3 reads TGTGCCAGCAGTGACGGCAATCAGCCCCAGCATTTT. Residues: CASSDGNQPQHF. V and J are TRBV28 and TRBJ1-5, with no clear D. The V and J ends lost 5 bases and 2 bases respectively, with 4 bases between them. This CDR3 region has 12 residues. Looked up from germline, CDR1 is MDHEN and CDR2 is SYDVKM.

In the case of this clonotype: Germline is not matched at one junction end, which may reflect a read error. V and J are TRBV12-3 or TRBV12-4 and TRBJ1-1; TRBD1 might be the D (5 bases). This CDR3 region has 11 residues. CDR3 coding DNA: TGTGCCAGCACCCCGGACACTGAAGCTCTCTTT. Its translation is CASTPDTEALF.

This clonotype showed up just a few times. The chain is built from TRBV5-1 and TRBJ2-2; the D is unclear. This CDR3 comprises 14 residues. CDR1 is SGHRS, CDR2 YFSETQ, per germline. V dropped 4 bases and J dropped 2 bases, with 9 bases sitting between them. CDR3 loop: CASSLVTNTGELFF. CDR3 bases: TGCGCCAGCAGCCTCGTAACAAACACCGGGGAGCTGTTTTTT.

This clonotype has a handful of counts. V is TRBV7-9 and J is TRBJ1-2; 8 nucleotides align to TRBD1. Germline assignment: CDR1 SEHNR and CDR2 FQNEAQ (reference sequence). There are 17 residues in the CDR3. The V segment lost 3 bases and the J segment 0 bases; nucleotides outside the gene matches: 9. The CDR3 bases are TGTGCCAGCAGCTTGACCACCCAGGGACAGGCTAACTATGGCTACACCTTC. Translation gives CASSLTTQGQANYGYTF.